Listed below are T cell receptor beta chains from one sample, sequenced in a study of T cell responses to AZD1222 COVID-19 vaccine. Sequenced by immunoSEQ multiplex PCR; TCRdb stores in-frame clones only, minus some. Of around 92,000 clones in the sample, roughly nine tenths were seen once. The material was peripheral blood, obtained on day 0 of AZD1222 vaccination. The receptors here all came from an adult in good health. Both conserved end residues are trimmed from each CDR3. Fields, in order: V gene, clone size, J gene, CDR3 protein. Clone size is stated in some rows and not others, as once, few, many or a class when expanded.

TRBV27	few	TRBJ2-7	ASSSGQGLSYEQY
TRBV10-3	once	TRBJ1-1	AISESQGGTEAF
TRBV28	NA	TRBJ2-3	ASSSSGSRPDTQY
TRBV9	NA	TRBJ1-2	ASSPSNSPFSYT
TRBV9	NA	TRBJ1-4	ASSVGPGEDEKLF
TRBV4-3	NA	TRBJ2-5	ASSQGTGGETQY
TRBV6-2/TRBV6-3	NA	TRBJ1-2	ASSPTGMGGYT
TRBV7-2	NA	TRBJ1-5	ASSLPTGGLQPQH
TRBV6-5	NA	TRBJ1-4	ASRAGPQEKLF
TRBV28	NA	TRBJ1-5	ASRTWGGNQPQH